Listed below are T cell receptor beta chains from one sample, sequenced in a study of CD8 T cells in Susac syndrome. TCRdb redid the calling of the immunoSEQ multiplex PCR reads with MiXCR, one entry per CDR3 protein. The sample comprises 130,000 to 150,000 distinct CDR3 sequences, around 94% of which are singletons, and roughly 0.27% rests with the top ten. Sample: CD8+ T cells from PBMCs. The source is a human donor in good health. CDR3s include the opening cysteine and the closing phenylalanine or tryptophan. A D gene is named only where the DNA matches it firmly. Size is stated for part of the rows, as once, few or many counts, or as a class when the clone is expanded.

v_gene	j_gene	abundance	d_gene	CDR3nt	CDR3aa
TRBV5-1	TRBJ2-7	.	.	TGCGCCAGCAGCTTGGGGGTTCTAGCAAGCTCCTACGAGCAGTACTTC	CASSLGVLASSYEQYF
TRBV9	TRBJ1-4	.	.	TGTGCCAGCAGCCCCGGGGGAGGGCATGAAAAACTGTTTTTT	CASSPGGGHEKLFF
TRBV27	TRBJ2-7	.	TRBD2	TGTGCCAGCAGGAGGACTAGCGGTTCCTACGAGCAGTACTTC	CASRRTSGSYEQYF
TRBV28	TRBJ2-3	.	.	TGTGCCAGCAGTTATATTTCCACCGGAGATACGCAGTATTTT	CASSYISTGDTQYF
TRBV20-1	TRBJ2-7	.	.	TGCAGTGCAGTGGACAGAAGCTCCTACGAGCAGTACTTC	CSAVDRSSYEQYF
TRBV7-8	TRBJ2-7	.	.	TGTGCCAGCTACAGCAACTCCTACGAGCAGTACTTC	CASYSNSYEQYF
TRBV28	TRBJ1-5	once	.	TGTGCCAGCAGTAGTGCGATGGACGGATATAGCAATCAGCCCCAGCATTTT	CASSSAMDGYSNQPQHF
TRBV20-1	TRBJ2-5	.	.	TGCAGTGCTAGAGCCAGGGTCGGCGAGACCCAGTACTTC	CSARARVGETQYF
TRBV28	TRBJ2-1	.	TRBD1	TGTGCCAGCAGTACAAGGACAGGGTTTGTGCAAGACAATGAGCAGTTCTTC	CASSTRTGFVQDNEQFF
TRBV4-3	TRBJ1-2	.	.	TGCGCCAGCAGCCACCATGGGGACTATGGCTACACCTTC	CASSHHGDYGYTF
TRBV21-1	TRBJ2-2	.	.	TGTGCCAGCAGCAGCACCGACAGGGTTCGAACCGGGGAGCTGTTTTTT	CASSSTDRVRTGELFF
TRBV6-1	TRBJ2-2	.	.	TGTGCCAGCAAGGAGTTCGGACCCCAACTAATTGCCGGGGAGCTGTTTTTT	CASKEFGPQLIAGELFF
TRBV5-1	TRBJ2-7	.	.	TGCGCCAGCAGCTCCCCTCCCGCGAGCGAGCAGTACTTC	CASSSPPASEQYF
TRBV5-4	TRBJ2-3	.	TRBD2	TGTGCCAGCAGCTTGGAGCCGGGGACTAGCGAAATAGATACGCAGTATTTT	CASSLEPGTSEIDTQYF
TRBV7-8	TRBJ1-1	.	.	TGTGCCAGCAGCCCCAACTGGGGGATCACTGAAGCTTTCTTT	CASSPNWGITEAFF
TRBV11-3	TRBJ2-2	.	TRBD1	TGTGCCAGCAGCGCGGGACAGGCGAACACCGGGGAGCTGTTTTTT	CASSAGQANTGELFF
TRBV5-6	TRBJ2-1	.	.	TGTGCCAGCAGCTTGGCTAGGGATTACAATGAGCAGTTCTTC	CASSLARDYNEQFF
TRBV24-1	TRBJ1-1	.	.	TGTGCCACCAGTGACTCAGGTTACACTGAAGCTTTCTTT	CATSDSGYTEAFF
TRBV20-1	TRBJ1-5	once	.	TGCAGTGCTACGCCTGACAGAAATCAGCCCCAGCATTTT	CSATPDRNQPQHF
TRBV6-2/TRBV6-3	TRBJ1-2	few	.	TGTGCCAGCAGTTACAAGTCCTACTATGGCTACACCTTC	CASSYKSYYGYTF
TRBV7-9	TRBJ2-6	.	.	TGTGCCAGCAGCACAATAGCGGCTGGGGCCAACGTCCTGACTTTC	CASSTIAAGANVLTF